These 30 T cell receptor beta chains share one sample of origin, sequenced in a study of blood T cell repertoires in COVID-19. The table came from immunoSEQ multiplex PCR; TCRdb's copy has only in-frame clones and leaves some out. This table holds 300,000 to 400,000 clones, about 88% found once. What was sequenced was peripheral blood. The receptors come from a human donor in a cohort sampled during active COVID-19.

This clone has just a few counts. The chain uses TRBV5-6 and TRBJ1-3; TRBD1 is a possible D gene (6 bases). The CDR3 covers 16 residues. Trimming removed 4 bases from V and 0 bases from J, with 14 bases in between. The V gene's germline CDR1 is SGHDT and CDR2 YYEEEE. CDR3 nucleotides: TGTGCCAGCAGCGCCAGGGGAATCCACTCTGGAAACACCATATATTTT. This codes for CASSARGIHSGNTIYF.

The rearrangement joins TRBV11-2 to TRBJ2-1; 8 bases are shared with TRBD2. The CDR3 length is 15 residues. Germline CDR1 reads SGHAT; CDR2 reads FQNNGV. Trimming removed 5 bases from V and 9 bases from J; junction bases left unmatched: 12. The CDR3 nucleotides are TGTGCCAGCAGCGTGAGCGGGAGTAGCTTTAGTGAGCAGTTCTTC. Protein: CASSVSGSSFSEQFF.

V gene TRBV7-9 combines with J gene TRBJ1-3; possibly TRBD1 for D (6 bases). CDR1 and CDR2 (germline): SEHNR, FQNEAQ (reference sequence). V shed 2 bases and J shed 0 bases, with 8 bases lying between them. CDR3 length: 15 amino acids. CDR3 DNA sequence: TGTGCCAGCAGCTTATTAGGGGGCTCTGGAAACACCATATATTTT. This sequence encodes CASSLLGGSGNTIYF.

This clone was picked up one time. The chain couples TRBV30 to TRBJ2-5; D call uncertain. The CDR3 totals 14 residues. Trimming pared 3 bases from V and 5 bases from J, leaving 16 bases between. Germline lookup yields CDR1 GTSNPN and CDR2 SVGIG (reference sequence). The CDR3 region is CAWSADPARETQYF. The CDR3 nucleotides read TGTGCCTGGAGCGCCGACCCTGCGAGGGAGACCCAGTACTTC.

This clone was seen a single time. The chain has TRBV12-3 or TRBV12-4 and TRBJ2-7, with D perhaps matching TRBD2 (6 bases). This CDR3 comprises 12 residues. V was pared by 1 base and J by 6 bases, with 7 bases between. DNA for the CDR3: TGTGCCAGCAGTTTAGTGGGGGGCGAGCAGTACTTC. Protein sequence: CASSLVGGEQYF.

The chain couples TRBV28 to TRBJ2-7; 7 positions agree with TRBD2. The CDR3 covers 14 residues. V dropped 6 bases and J dropped 1; count of bases not matched to a gene: 6. Germline V gene lookup returns CDR1 MDHEN and CDR2 SYDVKM. The CDR3 sequence: CASSERGGSYEQYF. The CDR3 DNA reads as TGTGCCAGCAGCGAAAGGGGAGGGTCCTACGAGCAGTACTTC.

Concerning this clone itself: A junction boundary mismatches the germline segment, possibly from a read error. The rearrangement joins TRBV7-7 to TRBJ2-2; TRBD1 matches 8 bases. CDR3 size: 15 residues. CDR1 SSHAT and CDR2 FNYEAQ come from the germline V gene (reference sequence). In DNA form, the CDR3 reads TGTGCTAGCAGCTTATCAGGGGGCGACACCGGGGAGCTGTTTTTT. As protein: CASSLSGGDTGELFF.

The chain carries TRBV5-4 and TRBJ1-6, with 7 bases fitting TRBD1. This CDR3 is built from 14 residues. V was pared by 4 bases and J by 8 bases, with 6 bases of the junction left unmatched. Germline V gene sequence: CDR1 SGHNT, CDR2 YYREEE (reference sequence). DNA for the CDR3: TGTGCCAGCAGCACCGAACAGGGGTATTCACCCCTCCACTTT. Translating it yields CASSTEQGYSPLHF.

CDR3 sequence (DNA): TGTGCCTGGAGTGAGGGCAGGGGATACGAGCAGTACTTC. Translated: CAWSEGRGYEQYF. This rearrangement joins TRBV30 to TRBJ2-7; TRBD1 is a possible D gene (6 bases). Germline V lookup: CDR1 GTSNPN, CDR2 SVGIG (reference sequence). This CDR3 is built from 13 residues. V was shortened by 1 base and J by 4 bases, with 11 bases between the two germline ends.

This chain links TRBV18 with TRBJ2-3; D unresolved. V was trimmed by 2 bases and J by 2 bases, leaving 8 bases between them. The CDR3 sequence is 14 residues long. Germline V CDR1 and CDR2: KGHSH, LQKENI. The CDR3 sequence: CASSPEQTTDTQYF. CDR3 in DNA: TGTGCCAGCTCACCAGAACAGACCACAGATACGCAGTATTTT.

This chain uses TRBV7-3 with TRBJ2-7; 10 bases are a match to TRBD2. Germline V gene sequence: CDR1 SGHTA, CDR2 FQGTGA. This CDR3 has 15 residues. V was pared by 4 bases and J by 1 base, with 4 bases of the junction left unmatched. In DNA form, the CDR3 reads TGTGCCAGCAGCTCCCTAGCGGGAGATTCCTACGAGCAGTACTTC. This codes for CASSSLAGDSYEQYF.

The chain uses TRBV30 and TRBJ1-2, with 8 bases matching TRBD1. Germline loops: CDR1 GTSNPN, CDR2 SVGIG (reference sequence). CDR3 length: 15 amino acids. The V gene end was trimmed by 3 bases and the J gene end by 3 bases; junction bases not matched to a gene: 9. CDR3 sequence reads: CAWRGQGAFDYGYTF. CDR3 nucleotides: TGTGCCTGGAGAGGGCAGGGGGCTTTTGACTATGGCTACACCTTC.

The chain combines TRBV6-5 with TRBJ2-7; TRBD1 agrees at 10 bases. Trimming at V came to 2 bases and at J to 5 bases, leaving 9 bases not matched to a gene. This CDR3 spans 16 amino acids. Germline V gene lookup returns CDR1 MNHEY and CDR2 SVGAGI. The CDR3 spells CASSYRPGQGINEQYF. In DNA form, the CDR3 reads TGTGCCAGCAGTTACCGACCGGGACAGGGGATAAACGAGCAGTACTTC.

This rearrangement joins TRBV7-8 to TRBJ1-1; 10 positions agree with TRBD1. This CDR3 has 15 amino acids. Germline V gives CDR1 SGHVS, CDR2 FQNEAQ. Unmatched junction bases numbered 8, after V lost 6 bases and J lost 4 bases. CDR3 in amino acids: CASSNSRDRGTEAFF. The CDR3 DNA reads as TGTGCCAGCAGTAACTCCCGGGACAGGGGCACTGAAGCTTTCTTT.

This clone appeared a single time. This rearrangement joins TRBV5-1 to TRBJ1-2, with 8 bases fitting TRBD1. Germline V gene lookup returns CDR1 SGHRS and CDR2 YFSETQ. With 4 bases clipped from V and 4 bases from J, the junction kept 3 bases outside the gene matches. There are 13 residues in the CDR3. In DNA form, the CDR3 reads TGCGCCAGCAGCCCCGGGACAGGCTATGGCTACACCTTC. This encodes CASSPGTGYGYTF.

The rearrangement joins TRBV2 to TRBJ2-7; possible D gene TRBD1, 7 bases. The germline V gene has CDR1 SNHLY and CDR2 FYNNEI. The CDR3 loop spans 13 amino acids. The V end was cut by 6 bases, the J end by 2 bases, with 11 bases between. This CDR3 reads CASRGGQTYEQYF. CDR3 sequence (DNA): TGTGCCAGCAGGGGGGGACAGACCTACGAGCAGTACTTC. Variable domain in full (rest from reference TRBV2 and TRBJ2-7): EPEVTQTPSHQVTQMGQEVILRCVPISNHLYFYWYRQILGQKVEFLVSFYNNEISEKSEIFDDQFSVERPDGSNFTLKIRSTKLEDSAMYFCASRGGQTYEQYFGPGTRLTVT.

The V gene is TRBV7-9, the J gene TRBJ1-2; 7 nucleotides align to TRBD1. The junction had 9 bases not matched to a gene; V was cut back by 4 bases and J by 4 bases. Germline CDR1 reads SEHNR; CDR2 reads FQNEAQ (reference sequence). The CDR3 has 15 amino acids. The CDR3 nucleotides are TGTGCCAGCAGCTCGGGGTGGGGACAGAGCTATGGCTACACCTTC. Translated: CASSSGWGQSYGYTF. Variable domain in full (rest from reference TRBV7-9 and TRBJ1-2): DTGVSQNPRHKITKRGQNVTFRCDPISEHNRLYWYRQTLGQGPEFLTYFQNEAQLEKSRLLSDRFSAERPKGSFSTLEIQRTEQGDSAMYLCASSSGWGQSYGYTFGSGTRLTVV.

The chain is built from TRBV19 and TRBJ2-1; 10 positions match TRBD2. Germline-derived CDR1 and CDR2 are LNHDA and SQIVND (reference sequence). Trimming removed 8 bases from V and 9 bases from J; junction bases left unmatched: 7. The CDR3 has 13 amino acids. The CDR3 spells CASGRLAGGEQFF. The CDR3 coding sequence is TGTGCCAGTGGGCGACTAGCGGGCGGTGAGCAGTTCTTC.

This clone appeared once. The chain has TRBV2 and TRBJ1-4; 10 bases map to TRBD1. Germline V gives CDR1 SNHLY, CDR2 FYNNEI. V shed 4 bases and J 8 bases; nucleotides not matched to a gene: 4. The CDR3 consists of 14 residues. For the CDR3, the DNA is TGTGCCAGCAGTGGGGACAGGGGAATCGAAAAACTGTTTTTT. Translation: CASSGDRGIEKLFF.

The chain is built from TRBV5-1 and TRBJ2-5; unclear D gene. The CDR3 has 12 residues. Germline assignment: CDR1 SGHRS and CDR2 YFSETQ. V lost 5 bases to trimming and J lost 2 bases, with 7 bases between them. This CDR3 is CASRTGQETQYF. CDR3 DNA: TGCGCCAGCAGGACTGGGCAAGAGACCCAGTACTTC.

The rearrangement uses TRBV2 and TRBJ2-7; D unresolved. Trimming removed 10 bases at V and 4 bases at J, with 20 bases between. Germline values: CDR1 SNHLY, CDR2 FYNNEI. The CDR3 consists of 14 residues. CDR3 coding DNA: TGTGCCATTTCGGCCGGGTCCTCTTCTTACGAGCAGTACTTC. It yields the protein CAISAGSSSYEQYF.

The chain couples TRBV7-2 to TRBJ2-7; D may be TRBD1 (6 bases). Between the trimmed V and J ends, which lost 5 bases and 4 bases, there was a span of 15 bases. The CDR3 has 14 residues. Germline CDR1 SGHTA, CDR2 FQGNSA. Here the CDR3 DNA reads TGTGCCAGCAGCACCCGGCCTGGGACATACGAGCAGTACTTC. Protein sequence: CASSTRPGTYEQYF.

For this clone: The sample has other DNA sequences that encode this CDR3 too. The genes are TRBV5-1 and TRBJ1-2, with 7 bases lining up with TRBD1. V dropped 0 bases and J dropped 4; count of bases not matched to a gene: 3. This CDR3 contains 14 residues. Looked up from germline, CDR1 is SGHRS and CDR2 is YFSETQ. The CDR3 here is CASSLGQGGYGYTF. CDR3 DNA: TGCGCCAGCAGCTTGGGACAGGGTGGCTATGGCTACACCTTC.

J is TRBJ2-3 and V is TRBV10-3; 7 nucleotides agree with TRBD1. V shed 5 bases, J shed 0 bases, and the junction held 2 bases outside the gene matches. The CDR3 extends over 14 amino acids. The germline V gene encodes CDR1 ENHRY and CDR2 SYGVKD. The CDR3 DNA is TGTGCCATCAGTTCACAGGGGAGCACAGATACGCAGTATTTT. This translates into CAISSQGSTDTQYF.

V usage is TRBV4-2 and J usage is TRBJ1-5, with D perhaps matching TRBD1 (6 bases). The CDR3 contains 19 residues. Per germline, CDR1 LGHNA and CDR2 YNFKEQ. The ends were cut back, 0 bases at V and 4 bases at J, with 22 bases in the middle. Here the CDR3 DNA reads TGTGCCAGCAGCCAAGAAGGTAACAGGATGGGGGCACCGAATCAGCCCCAGCATTTT. Its protein product is CASSQEGNRMGAPNQPQHF.

This clone was seen a few times. The rearrangement joins TRBV2 to TRBJ1-2; D is possibly TRBD1 (6 bases). Germline CDR1 and CDR2: SNHLY and FYNNEI. The CDR3 consists of 13 residues. CDR3 in DNA: TGTGGATCGTGGACAGAGGTTGGGGGAGGCTACACCTTC. Its translation is CGSWTEVGGGYTF.

DNA of the CDR3: TGCGCCAGCAGCCCAACTAGCGGGATCACCTACAATGAGCAGTTCTTC. It specifies CASSPTSGITYNEQFF. This chain connects TRBV5-1 to TRBJ2-1; TRBD2 aligns across 10 bases. Germline V gives CDR1 SGHRS, CDR2 YFSETQ. J was trimmed by 2 bases and V by 4 bases; bases with no gene match: 6. This CDR3 is built from 16 residues.

This clone is a singleton in its sample. The J gene is TRBJ2-7, the V gene TRBV2, with a tentative D call TRBD2 (6 bases). Trimming removed 0 bases from V and 0 bases from J, with 15 bases in between. Per the germline V gene, CDR1 is SNHLY and CDR2 is FYNNEI. This CDR3 has 17 residues. The CDR3 is CASSEAGGGDRSYEQYF. The CDR3 DNA reads as TGTGCCAGCAGTGAAGCGGGGGGTGGGGATCGCTCCTACGAGCAGTACTTC.

In this sample, this clone turned up a few times. The rearrangement uses TRBV5-4 and TRBJ2-5, with 12 bases that match TRBD2. This CDR3 has 14 residues. Germline CDR1 is SGHNT and CDR2 is YYREEE (reference sequence). V gave up 1 base and J gave up 5 bases; unmatched junction bases: 0. Here the CDR3 reads CASSLTSGGETQYF. CDR3 DNA: TGTGCCAGCAGCTTGACTAGCGGGGGGGAGACCCAGTACTTC.

The gene calls are TRBV29-1 and TRBJ2-5; 7 bases agree with TRBD1. The CDR3 is 13 amino acids. The V gene's germline CDR1 is SQVTM and CDR2 ANQGSEA. V lost 6 bases to trimming and J lost 5 bases; unmatched junction nucleotides: 9. CDR3 protein: CSVALGTAETQYF. For the CDR3, the DNA is TGCAGCGTCGCACTCGGGACAGCTGAGACCCAGTACTTC.